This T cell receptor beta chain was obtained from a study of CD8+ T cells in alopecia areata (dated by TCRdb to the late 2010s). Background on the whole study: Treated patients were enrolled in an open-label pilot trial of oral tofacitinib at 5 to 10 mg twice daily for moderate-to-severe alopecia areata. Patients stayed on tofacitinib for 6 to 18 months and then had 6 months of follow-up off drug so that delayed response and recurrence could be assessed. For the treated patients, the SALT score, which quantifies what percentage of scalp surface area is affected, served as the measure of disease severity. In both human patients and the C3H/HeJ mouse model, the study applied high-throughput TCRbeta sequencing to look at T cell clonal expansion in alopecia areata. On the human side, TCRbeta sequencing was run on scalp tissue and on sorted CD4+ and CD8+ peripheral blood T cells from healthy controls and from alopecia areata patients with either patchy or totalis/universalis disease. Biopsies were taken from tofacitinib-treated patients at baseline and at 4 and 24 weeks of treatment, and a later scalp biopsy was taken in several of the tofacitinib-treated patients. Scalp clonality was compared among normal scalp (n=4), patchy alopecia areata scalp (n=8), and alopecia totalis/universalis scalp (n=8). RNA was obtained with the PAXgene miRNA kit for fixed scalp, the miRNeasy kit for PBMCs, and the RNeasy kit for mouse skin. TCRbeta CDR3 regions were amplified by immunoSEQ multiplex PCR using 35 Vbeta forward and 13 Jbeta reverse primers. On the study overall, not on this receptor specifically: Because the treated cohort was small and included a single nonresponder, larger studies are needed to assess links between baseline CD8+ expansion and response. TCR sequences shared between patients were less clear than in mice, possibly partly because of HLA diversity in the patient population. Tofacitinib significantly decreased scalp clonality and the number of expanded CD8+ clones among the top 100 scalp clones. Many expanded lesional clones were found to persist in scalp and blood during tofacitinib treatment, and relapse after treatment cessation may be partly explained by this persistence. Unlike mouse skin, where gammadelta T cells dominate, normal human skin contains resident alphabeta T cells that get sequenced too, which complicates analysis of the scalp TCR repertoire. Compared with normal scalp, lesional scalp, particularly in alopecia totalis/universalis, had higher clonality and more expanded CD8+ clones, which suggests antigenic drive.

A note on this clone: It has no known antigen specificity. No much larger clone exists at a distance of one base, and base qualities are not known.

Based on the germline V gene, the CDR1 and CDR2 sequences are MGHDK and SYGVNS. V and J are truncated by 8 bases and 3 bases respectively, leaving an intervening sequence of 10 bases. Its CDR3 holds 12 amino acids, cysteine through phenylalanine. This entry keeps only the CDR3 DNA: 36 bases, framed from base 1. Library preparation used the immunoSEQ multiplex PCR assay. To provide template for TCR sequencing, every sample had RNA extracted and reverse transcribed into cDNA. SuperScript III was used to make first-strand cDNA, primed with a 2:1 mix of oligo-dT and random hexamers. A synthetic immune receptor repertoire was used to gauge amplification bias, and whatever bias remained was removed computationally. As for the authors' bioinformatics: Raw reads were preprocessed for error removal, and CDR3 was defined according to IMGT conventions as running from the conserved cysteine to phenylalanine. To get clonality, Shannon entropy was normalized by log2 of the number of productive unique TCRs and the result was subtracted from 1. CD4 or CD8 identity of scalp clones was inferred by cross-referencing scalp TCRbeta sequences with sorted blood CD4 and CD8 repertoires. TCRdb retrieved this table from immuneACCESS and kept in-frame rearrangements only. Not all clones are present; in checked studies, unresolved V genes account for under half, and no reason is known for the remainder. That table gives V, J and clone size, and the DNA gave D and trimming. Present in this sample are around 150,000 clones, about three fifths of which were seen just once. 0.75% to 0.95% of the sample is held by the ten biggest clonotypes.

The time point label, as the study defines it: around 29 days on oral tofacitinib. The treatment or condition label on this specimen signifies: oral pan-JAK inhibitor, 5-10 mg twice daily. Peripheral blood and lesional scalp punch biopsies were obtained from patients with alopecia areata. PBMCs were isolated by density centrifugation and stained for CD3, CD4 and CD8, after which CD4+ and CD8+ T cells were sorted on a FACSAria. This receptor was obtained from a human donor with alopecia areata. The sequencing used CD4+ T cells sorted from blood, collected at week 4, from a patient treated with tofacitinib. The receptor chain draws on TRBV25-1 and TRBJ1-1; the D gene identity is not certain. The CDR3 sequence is CASHGPYTEAFF. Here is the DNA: TGTGCCAGCCATGGACCTTACACTGAAGCTTTCTTT.